This note documents a single TCR beta chain sequence. Antigen specificity is unknown. Germline V lookup: CDR1 SGDLS, CDR2 YYNGEE. Trimming removed 2 bases at V and 2 bases at J, with 11 bases between. The CDR3 has 15 residues. Sequencing was performed with immunoSEQ multiplex PCR; in TCRdb, only in-frame clones are kept and a portion is missing. The sample yields about 110,000 clones, roughly 90% seen once. This specimen comes from a study of T cell responses to AZD1222 COVID-19 vaccine. Regarding the study as a whole: Epitopes outside B.1.351 and B.1.1.7 mutated regions reportedly drew nearly half of spike TCRs.

This sequence originates from an adult in good health. The material was peripheral blood, obtained on day 0 of AZD1222 vaccination. The chain uses TRBV9 and TRBJ1-3; possible D gene TRBD1, 6 bases. This CDR3 is CASSVSGTTGNTIYF. As DNA, the CDR3 is TGTGCCAGCAGCGTTTCCGGGACAACTGGAAACACCATATATTTT.